This T cell receptor beta chain was profiled in a study of T cell clonotyping in hematopoietic cell transplantation. TCRdb's copy holds only in-frame clones and misses some; the assay was immunoSEQ multiplex PCR. The table has around 12,000 clones, about half seen once; the top ten hold around 9.9%. Sequenced material: peripheral blood mononuclear cells. The clonotype comes from a man over 45 in good health. Some clones in this sample may be carry-over from other donors' samples.

The CDR3 protein is CASRRGTEAFF. The CDR3 DNA follows: TGTGCCAGCAGGAGAGGGACTGAAGCTTTCTTT. The chain is built from TRBV5-6 and TRBJ1-1; no firm D call. The CDR3 covers 11 residues. Germline V gene sequence: CDR1 SGHDT, CDR2 YYEEEE. Trimming stripped 5 bases from V and 5 bases from J, with 7 bases between.